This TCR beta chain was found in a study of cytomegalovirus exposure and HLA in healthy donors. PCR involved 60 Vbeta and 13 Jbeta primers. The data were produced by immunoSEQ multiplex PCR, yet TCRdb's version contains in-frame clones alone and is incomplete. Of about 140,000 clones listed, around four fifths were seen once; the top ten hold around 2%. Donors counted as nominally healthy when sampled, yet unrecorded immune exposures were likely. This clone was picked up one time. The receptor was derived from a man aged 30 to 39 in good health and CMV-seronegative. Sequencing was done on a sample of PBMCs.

CDR3 sequence reads: CASSHRQGAPSTEAFF. The CDR3 DNA reads TGTGCCAGCAGCCATCGCCAGGGGGCGCCGAGCACTGAAGCTTTCTTT. The J gene is TRBJ1-1, the V gene TRBV6-6, with 8 bases fitting TRBD1. Germline CDR1 reads MNHNY; CDR2 reads SVGAGI (reference sequence). The CDR3 contains 16 residues. J gave up 4 bases and V 6 bases, and 13 bases lay outside the gene matches.